The present TCR beta chain was sequenced within a study of cytomegalovirus exposure and HLA in healthy donors. Looking at the study overall: Earlier, fewer than 130 million unique TCR beta sequences were recovered from around 200 million T cells by an analysis. Study results and caveats: Analysis performed later showed TCR beta chains linked to HLA being more clonally expanded than equally common others. In vitro checks showed that three CMV-associated chains really do target CMV antigens. As a later analysis showed, a missense DCLRE1C variant was linked to trimming of TCR beta V- and J-genes.

With V trimmed by 6 bases and J by 10 bases, 8 bases remained unmatched. The CDR3 has 14 amino acids. The germline gives CDR1 MNHEY, CDR2 SVGAGI. Both 60 Vbeta primers and 13 Jbeta primers went into the PCR. Generated by immunoSEQ multiplex PCR, the TCRdb table keeps only in-frame clones and is missing some. The table includes under 200,000 clones, around 79% detected once. This clone was counted a few times. Its specificity is unknown. The chain couples TRBV6-5 to TRBJ1-6; 8 nucleotides match TRBD1. The TCR was taken from a female donor in good health and CMV-seronegative. Sequencing was performed on PBMCs. CDR3 DNA sequence: TGTGCCAGCAGCCCCAGGGGGCCTCAATCACCCCTCCACTTT. It encodes CASSPRGPQSPLHF.